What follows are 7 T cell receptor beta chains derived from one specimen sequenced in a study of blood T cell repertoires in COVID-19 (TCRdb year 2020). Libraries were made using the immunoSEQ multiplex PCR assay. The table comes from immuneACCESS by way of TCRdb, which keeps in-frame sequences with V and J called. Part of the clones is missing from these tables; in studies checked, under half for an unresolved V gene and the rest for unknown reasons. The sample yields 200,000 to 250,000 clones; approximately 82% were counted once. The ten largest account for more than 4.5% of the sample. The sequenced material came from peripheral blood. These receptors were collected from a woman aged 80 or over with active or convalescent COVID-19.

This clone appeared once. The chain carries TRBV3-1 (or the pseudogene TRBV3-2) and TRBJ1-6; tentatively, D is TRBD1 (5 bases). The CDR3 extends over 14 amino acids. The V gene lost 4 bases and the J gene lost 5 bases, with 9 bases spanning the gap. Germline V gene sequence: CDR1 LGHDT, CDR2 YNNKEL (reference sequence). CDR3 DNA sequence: TGTGCCAGCAGCCTTCTAGGGGATAATTCACCCCTCCACTTT. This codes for CASSLLGDNSPLHF.

The CDR3 DNA reads TGCAGCGTTGAAGGGAGGCTCAACGGCTACACCTTC. Amino acid sequence: CSVEGRLNGYTF. This chain joins TRBV29-1 and TRBJ1-2, with D uncertain. The CDR3 loop spans 12 amino acids. V lost 1 base to trimming and J lost 8 bases, with 11 bases between them. CDR1 and CDR2 (germline): SQVTM, ANQGSEA.

DNA of the CDR3: TGTGCCAGCAGCGAAGTCCTAAACGCCGGCTACGAGCAGTACTTC. Translated, it gives CASSEVLNAGYEQYF. The chain joins TRBV3-1 (or the pseudogene TRBV3-2) to TRBJ2-7, with no clear D. Trimming took off 5 bases at V and 3 bases at J, with 17 bases between the two ends. Germline CDR1 and CDR2: LGHDT and YNNKEL (reference sequence). This CDR3 contains 15 residues.

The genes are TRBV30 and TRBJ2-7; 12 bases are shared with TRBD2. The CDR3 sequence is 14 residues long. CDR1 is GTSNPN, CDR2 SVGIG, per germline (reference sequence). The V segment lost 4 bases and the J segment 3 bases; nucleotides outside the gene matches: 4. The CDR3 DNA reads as TGTGCCTGGACATGGACTAGCGGGAACTACGAGCAGTACTTC. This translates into CAWTWTSGNYEQYF.

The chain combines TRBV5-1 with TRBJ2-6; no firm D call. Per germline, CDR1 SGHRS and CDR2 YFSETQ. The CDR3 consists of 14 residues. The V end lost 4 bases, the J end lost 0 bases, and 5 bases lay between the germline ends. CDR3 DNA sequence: TGCGCCAGCAGCCCGAGCTCTGGGGCCAACGTCCTGACTTTC. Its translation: CASSPSSGANVLTF.

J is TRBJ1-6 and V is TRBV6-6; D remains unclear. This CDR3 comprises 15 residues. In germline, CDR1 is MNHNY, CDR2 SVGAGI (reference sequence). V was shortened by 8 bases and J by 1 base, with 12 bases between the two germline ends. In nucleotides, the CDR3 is TGTGCCAGCGGAAGGGAGTTGTCCTATAATTCACCCCTCCACTTT. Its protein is CASGRELSYNSPLHF.

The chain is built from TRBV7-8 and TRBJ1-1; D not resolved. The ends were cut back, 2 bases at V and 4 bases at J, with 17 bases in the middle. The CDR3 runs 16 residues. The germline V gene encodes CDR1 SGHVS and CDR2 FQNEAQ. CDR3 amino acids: CASSLMSARGLTEAFF. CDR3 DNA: TGTGCCAGCAGCTTAATGAGTGCCCGAGGCCTCACTGAAGCTTTCTTT.